This paragraph covers one T cell receptor beta chain sequence. The antigen is undetermined. This is likely a read error, given that the CDR3 carries no conserved phenylalanine or tryptophan at its end. As for the cDNA, it was generated by 5'RACE with 10-nucleotide random UMIs. The output of every sequencing run, over 180 million TCR-beta sequences, came from 15-18 subjects. MiXCR, run by TCRdb on the 5' RACE reads, gives a single entry per CDR3 protein. The data contain roughly 50,000 distinct CDR3 sequences, roughly 26% of them singletons. This CDR3 comprises 17 residues. Germline trimming cut 4 bases from V and 2 bases from J; bases unmatched to any gene: 12. Germline values: CDR1 SQVTM, CDR2 ANQGSEA. A total of 2 million PBMCs stored at -80 degrees C provided the unsorted libraries. These data originate in a study of neurological immune-mediated disorders. Study observations and caveats: Patients with HTLV-1-associated myelopathy had the highest level of TCR clonal expansion, whereas patients with multiple sclerosis had the lowest level, falling beneath the level found in healthy controls.

Sequenced sample: PBMCs. The receptor's source is a woman in her 70s in good health. The rearrangement links TRBV29-1 to TRBJ2-4; TRBD2 matches at 9 bases. CDR3 residues: CSVGGIAGAGTKNIQYL. CDR3 nucleotides: TGCAGCGTTGGCGGGATAGCGGGGGCGGGGACCAAAAACATTCAGTACTTA.